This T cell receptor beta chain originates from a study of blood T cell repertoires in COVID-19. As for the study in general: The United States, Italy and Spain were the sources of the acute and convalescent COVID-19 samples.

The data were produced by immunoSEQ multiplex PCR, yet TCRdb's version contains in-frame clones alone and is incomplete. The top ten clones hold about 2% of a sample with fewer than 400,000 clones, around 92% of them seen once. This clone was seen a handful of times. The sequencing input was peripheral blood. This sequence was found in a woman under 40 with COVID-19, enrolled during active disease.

The CDR3 sequence: CASSLRNPGGGNTIYF. For the CDR3, the DNA is TGTGCCAGCAGTTTACGAAATCCAGGGGGCGGAAACACCATATATTTT. This chain uses TRBV27 with TRBJ1-3; 8 bases line up with TRBD1. The length of the CDR3 is 16 residues. The V gene's germline CDR1 is MNHEY and CDR2 SMNVEV (reference sequence). V was pared by 2 bases and J by 4 bases, with 7 bases of the junction left unmatched.